The rows below give T cell receptor beta chains drawn from one sample of a study of tumor-infiltrating lymphocytes in localized non-small cell lung cancer. Clones were sequenced by immunoSEQ multiplex PCR, and TCRdb holds only the in-frame ones, with some missing. The sample lists roughly 12,000 clones, 66% occurring once. The sequenced sample consisted of lung tumor tissue. All receptors come from a human donor with non-small cell lung cancer. Each CDR3 is given with its conserved first and last residue. The order of the fields is D gene, J gene, clone size, V gene, CDR3 DNA, CDR3 protein. A D gene is named only where the DNA matches it firmly. The size field is filled for only some rows; it gives once, few, many or a size class.

NA,TRBJ2-5,NA,TRBV7-2,TGTGCCAGCAGCTTAGCAGGGACGGGGAGAGAGACCCAGTACTTC,CASSLAGTGRETQYF
NA,TRBJ2-7,once,TRBV2,TGTGCCAGCAGTGAAGGGACGGGAAGCTCCTACGAGCAGTACTTC,CASSEGTGSSYEQYF
TRBD1,TRBJ1-5,NA,TRBV6-1,TGTGCCAGCACACAGGGGGCCTATAGCAATCAGCCCCAGCATTTT,CASTQGAYSNQPQHF
TRBD2,TRBJ2-7,NA,TRBV7-9,TGTGCCAGCAGCCCGCGGGGGGGCGAGCAGTACTTC,CASSPRGGEQYF
NA,TRBJ1-1,NA,TRBV11-2,TGTGCCAGCAGACATGGCCTGGCTGAAGCTTTCTTT,CASRHGLAEAFF
TRBD1,TRBJ1-1,NA,TRBV6-1,TGTGCCAGCAGTTTATACGACAGGGGCGACACTGAAGCTTTCTTT,CASSLYDRGDTEAFF
NA,TRBJ2-1,NA,TRBV6-5,TGTGCCAGCAGTTACACCGGAGGGGGATACAATGAGCAGTTCTTC,CASSYTGGGYNEQFF
NA,TRBJ1-5,NA,TRBV4-1,TGCGCCAGCAGCCAAGGTTTGGGTGGGGAGTGGGTCCAGCCCCAGCATTTT,CASSQGLGGEWVQPQHF
NA,TRBJ2-1,NA,TRBV7-9,TGTGCCAGCAGCTTAGCCCTTAGCGGGCAGTTCTTC,CASSLALSGQFF
NA,TRBJ2-7,NA,TRBV11-2,TGTGCCAGCAGCTTACCACGGCACAGGTCCTACGAGCAGTACTTC,CASSLPRHRSYEQYF
NA,TRBJ1-2,NA,TRBV5-1,TGCGCCAGCAGCCCACGGCCCAACTATGGCTACACCTTC,CASSPRPNYGYTF
TRBD1,TRBJ1-5,NA,TRBV14,TGTGCCAGCAGCCAACAGGGGGCGGATCAGCCCCAGCATTTT,CASSQQGADQPQHF
NA,TRBJ1-1,NA,TRBV7-9,TGTGCCAGCAGCGGGGTTAATTCTGAAGCTTTCTTT,CASSGVNSEAFF
TRBD1,TRBJ1-2,NA,TRBV5-1,TGCGCCAGCAGCTGGGGTGGACAGGACGGGGATGGCTACACCTTC,CASSWGGQDGDGYTF